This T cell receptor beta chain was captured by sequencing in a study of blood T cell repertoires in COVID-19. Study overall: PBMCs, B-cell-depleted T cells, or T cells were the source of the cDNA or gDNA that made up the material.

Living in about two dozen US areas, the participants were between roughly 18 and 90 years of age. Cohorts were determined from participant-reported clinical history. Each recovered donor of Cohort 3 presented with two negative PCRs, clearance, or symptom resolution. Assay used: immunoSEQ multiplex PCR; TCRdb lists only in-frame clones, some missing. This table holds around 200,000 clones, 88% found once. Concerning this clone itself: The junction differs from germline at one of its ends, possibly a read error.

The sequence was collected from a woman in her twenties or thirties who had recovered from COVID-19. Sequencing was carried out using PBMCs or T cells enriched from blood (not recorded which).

DNA for the CDR3: TGTGCTAGCAGCCGACTAGCGGGGGGGAGCACAGATACGCAGTATTTT. This encodes CASSRLAGGSTDTQYF. The chain is built from TRBV7-7 and TRBJ2-3; 14 nucleotides agree with TRBD2. The CDR3 spans 16 residues. Germline loops: CDR1 SSHAT, CDR2 FNYEAQ (reference sequence).